This T cell receptor beta chain originates from a study of T cell responses to AZD1222 COVID-19 vaccine. Notes on the study in general: Just a handful of people given AZD1222 tested seropositive at baseline. Clonal diversity may have been underestimated, and the donors were mostly white British, with more females than males.

Unmatched junction bases numbered 6, after V lost 1 base and J lost 4 bases. CDR3 length equals 16 residues. In germline, CDR1 is SGHKS, CDR2 YYEKEE (reference sequence). The method was immunoSEQ multiplex PCR; TCRdb's version includes in-frame clones alone and lacks a portion of them. The table shows about 86,000 clones, with about 72% occurring only once. Worth noting for this clone: The antigen remains unidentified.

The rearrangement joins TRBV5-5 to TRBJ2-2; 8 bases line up with TRBD1. Specimen: peripheral blood, collected on day 0 of AZD1222 vaccination. The clonotype was recovered from an adult in good health. The CDR3 DNA follows: TGTGCCAGCAGCTTGTGGGACAGGATCCCCACCGGGGAGCTGTTTTTT. It encodes CASSLWDRIPTGELFF.